This T cell receptor (beta chain) derives from a study of T cells in Graves' hyperthyroidism and ophthalmopathy (dated by TCRdb to about 2019). About the full investigation: Peripheral blood samples were taken at initial diagnosis, before any treatment was given. To identify distinguishing TCR V-J signatures, a discovery cohort of around 98 patients was used, comprising some 45 with Graves' ophthalmopathy and some 57 with stable Graves' hyperthyroidism. Prospective prediction of ophthalmopathy was tested in an independent validation cohort consisting of 18 hyperthyroidism patients and over 15 patients who later progressed to ophthalmopathy. The 95 to 100 discovery patients were randomly divided into training and test sets at a 7:3 ratio. In more than five Graves' hyperthyroidism patients, the study also compared T-cell repertoires from thyroid tissue with T-cell repertoires from blood. Once sampling was done, hyperthyroidism patients were given methimazole at a starting dose of 30 mg daily, whereas ophthalmopathy patients were given high-dose intravenous methylprednisolone. According to the paper, TCR Vbeta CDR3 sequencing was carried out on roughly 130 peripheral blood samples, which came from under 50 ophthalmopathy, roughly 75 hyperthyroidism and roughly 17 progressor patients. Summary of the overall study and its limitations: In validation, the model predicted progression to ophthalmopathy with 55% to 71% sensitivity and approximately 72% specificity, a median of 6.5 months before onset. A 13 V-J signature model separated ophthalmopathy from stable hyperthyroidism, with approximately 87% sensitivity and 81.08% specificity in cross-validation and 80%/75% in testing. Most expanded thyroid clonotypes (frequency above 0.001) were also found in blood, which suggests that blood repertoires may mirror thyroid immune responses. No statistical method was used to fix the sample size in advance, and group allocation was not hidden from the investigators.

The TCR beta CDR3 regions were amplified from RNA transcripts. For the first round of RT-PCR on the TCR CDR3, the HTBI primer set was used together with the Qiagen OneStep RT-PCR kit. The libraries were constructed in a second round of multiplex PCR and then size-selected and purified. Sequencing of the libraries was done on an Illumina HiSeq2000 using paired-end 100 bp reads. In the original analysis: SOAPnuke was used to process the raw data, with reads discarded if the reads contained adapters or uncalled bases, had a mean Phred below 15, or lacked an exact constant-primer or identifier match. COPE v1.2.5 was used to merge high-quality paired reads, and clonotypes were defined as unique nucleotide sequences. MiTCR v1.1 was used to align clonotypes to the IMGT TRBV, TRBD and TRBJ reference segments. The analysis included only V-J combinations with a frequency above 0.0001, which together covered approximately 99% of the repertoires. The TCS score was defined as the ratio of F50 (clonal expansion) to E x V (chaos), calculated using BLOSUM62-based TCRdist between CDR3 peptides within each V-J. Welch's t-statistics and random forest reduced roughly 540 V-J features to some 14, which were used in a naive Bayes classifier (R e1071). The similarity between thyroid and blood repertoires was quantified using the Morisita-Horn index. The public sequencing data were trimmed at Q25 with fastp and processed into clonotypes with MiXCR by TCRdb, which kept only in-frame beta chains. Under each unique CDR3 protein, matching rows form one entry showing the most common genes and DNA. The V and J calls and clone size come from TCRdb's table, not from the authors' own analysis. The sample table holds nearly 750,000 distinct CDR3 sequences, of which under 45% were seen once. The ten largest clones add up to less than 40% of the sample.

The germline V gene yields SNHLY for CDR1 and FYNNEI for CDR2. V loses 7 bases, J loses 0 bases, and the germline ends lie 18 bases apart. From cysteine to phenylalanine, the CDR3 is 16 amino acids long. The CDR3 DNA has 48 bases and is translated from base 1. Stable Graves' hyperthyroidism was defined as no progression to ophthalmopathy during 18 months of follow-up. The hyperthyroidism patients were between 18 and 65 years old and newly diagnosed, with a disease duration of less than 2 months. Patients with uncontrolled infections, other autoimmune diseases, pregnancy or lactation were excluded. Diagnoses were established on the basis of clinical symptoms, serum thyroxine and TRAb, thyroid ultrasound, and orbital computed tomography. PBMCs were isolated from more than 9 ml of fresh peripheral blood by Ficoll-Paque density gradient centrifugation. Trizol reagent was used to extract total RNA, and RNA quality was then checked on an Agilent 2100 Bioanalyzer.

In this sample, this clonotype turned up many times. This receptor's antigen is unknown. No base quality information exists; no much larger clone differs at one position. Specimen: blood. This receptor was obtained from a woman aged 40 to 49 with Graves' hyperthyroidism. The chain is made from TRBV2 and TRBJ1-1; matching of 5 bases hints at TRBD1 as the D gene. The nucleotide sequence reads TGTGCCAGCATCAATATGGGGGGAGGATTGAACACTGAAGCTTTCTTT. It specifies CASINMGGGLNTEAFF.